This is a list of T cell receptor delta chains from one sample in a study of γδ T cells in repeated Plasmodium falciparum infection. TCRdb re-called the multiplex PCR reads via CATT. The sample lists more than 45,000 delta-chain clones, 1.7% occurring once. Sample: gamma-delta T cells from blood. Receptor source: a pool of human donors (malaria-infected and uninfected, not separated). CDR3s include the opening cysteine and the closing phenylalanine or tryptophan. The D gene is left open where the match is weak. Clone size is given for some rows only: seen once, a few or many times, or a class if the clone is expanded.

j_call,d_call,clone_size,v_call,cdr3_aa,cdr3_nt
TRDJ1,TRDD3,many,TRDV1,CALGELAPYPYWGILYTDKLIF,TGTGCTCTTGGGGAACTAGCCCCTTATCCCTACTGGGGGATATTGTACACCGATAAACTCATCTTT
TRDJ1,TRDD3,medium-sized,TRDV3,CASRGPTPLLGDTDKLIF,TGTGCCTCCCGCGGACCTACGCCGCTACTGGGGGACACCGATAAACTCATCTTT
TRDJ1,NA,many,TRDV1,CALGPRPRRTWGTDKLIF,TGTGCTCTTGGGCCCCGGCCACGTAGAACCTGGGGCACCGATAAACTCATCTTT
TRDJ1,NA,medium-sized,TRDV1,CALGVQGWLLLRTSYTDKLIF,TGTGCTCTTGGGGTTCAAGGGTGGCTCCTACTTCGTACTTCGTACACCGATAAACTCATCTTT
TRDJ1,TRDD3,many,TRDV2,CACEGIHGDKLIF,TGTGCCTGTGAAGGGATACATGGCGATAAACTCATCTTT
TRDJ1,TRDD3,NA,TRDV1,CALGEPPSLPPYWGIRTADKLIF,TGTGCTCTTGGGGAACCTCCAAGCCTTCCTCCATACTGGGGGATACGAACGGCCGATAAACTCATCTTT
TRDJ1,TRDD3,many,TRDV1,CALGERSPLVNWGIMFTYTDKLIF,TGTGCTCTTGGGGAACGTTCTCCTTTGGTTAACTGGGGGATAATGTTTACTTACACCGATAAACTCATCTTT
TRDJ1,TRDD3,many,TRDV1,CALGELDIPWGTVPPLSTDKLIF,TGTGCTCTTGGGGAACTTGACATACCCTGGGGGACCGTACCTCCTTTGTCCACCGATAAACTCATCTTT
TRDJ1,NA,medium-sized,TRDV3,CAFLHPTWPVLRRFTDKLIF,TGTGCCTTCCTACATCCTACTTGGCCAGTACTTCGTCGTTTCACCGATAAACTCATCTTT
TRDJ1,TRDD3,medium-sized,TRDV1,CALGELSGGILPVLELIF,TGTGCTCTTGGGGAACTATCCGGGGGGATACTCCCAGTGCTAGAACTCATCTTT
TRDJ1,TRDD3,few,TRDV1,CALGELPYWGIRIDKLIF,TGTGCTCTTGGGGAACTTCCCTACTGGGGGATACGGATCGATAAACTCATCTTT
TRDJ1,TRDD3,many,TRDV1,CALGLRLHYWGINTDKLIF,TGTGCTCTTGGGTTACGACTTCATTACTGGGGGATCAACACCGATAAACTCATCTTT
TRDJ1,TRDD3,many,TRDV1,CALGELYRWYWGMVDNTDKLIF,TGTGCTCTTGGGGAACTATACCGGTGGTACTGGGGGATGGTAGACAACACCGATAAACTCATCTTT
TRDJ1,NA,medium-sized,TRDV1,CALGEGFLQTYTDKLIF,TGTGCTCTTGGGGAAGGTTTCCTCCAGACCTACACCGATAAACTCATCTTT
TRDJ2,TRDD3,many,TRDV1,CALGELQLGDILTAQLFF,TGTGCTCTTGGGGAACTCCAGCTGGGGGATATCCTGACAGCACAGCTCTTCTTT
TRDJ1,TRDD3,many,TRDV1,CALGEPLPLVLGRRGTDKLIF,TGTGCTCTTGGGGAACCACTTCCCCTCGTACTGGGGCGGAGGGGAACCGATAAACTCATCTTT
TRDJ1,TRDD3,many,TRDV2,CACDLRTGGYAWGVRSTDKLIF,TGTGCCTGTGACCTACGTACTGGGGGATACGCCTGGGGGGTTCGATCCACCGATAAACTCATCTTT
TRDJ1,TRDD3,many,TRDV1,CALGELFLPVRYWGTTDKLIF,TGTGCTCTTGGGGAACTATTCCTTCCCGTACGGTACTGGGGGACCACCGATAAACTCATCTTT
TRDJ1,NA,medium-sized,TRAV38-2/DV8,CAYRSRGGKTFLRALRTGGPHTDKLIF,TGTGCTTATAGGAGTCGGGGGGGGAAAACCTTCCTACGCGCTCTCCGTACTGGGGGTCCTCACACCGATAAACTCATCTTT